Below are 17 T cell receptor beta chains sequenced from a single sample in a study of shared clonotypes between healthy human individuals. Method: immunoSEQ multiplex PCR; TCRdb's copy keeps in-frame clones and lacks some. This table holds about 520,000 clones, approximately 81% found once. Material: PBMCs. All receptors come from a woman aged 40 to 55 in good health. Some clones in this sample may be carry-over from other donors' samples.

With respect to this clone: A read error may account for a junction end that differs from germline. The chain is built from TRBV5-5 and TRBJ1-2, with a weak D call TRBD1 (5 bases). This CDR3 spans 13 amino acids. The germline CDR1 and CDR2 sequences are SGHKS and YYEKEE (reference sequence). CDR3 amino acids: CTSSWYRRYGYTF. CDR3 nucleotides: TGTACCAGCAGCTGGTACAGGCGCTATGGCTACACCTTC.

V gene TRBV4-2 combines with J gene TRBJ1-2; D ambiguous. CDR3 length: 15 amino acids. Germline CDR1 reads LGHNA; CDR2 reads YNFKEQ. Trimming stripped 0 bases from V and 3 bases from J, with 11 bases between. CDR3 nucleotides: TGTGCCAGCAGCCAAGATGAACGGTCCTACTATGGCTACACCTTC. Its protein product is CASSQDERSYYGYTF.

Of note for this clone: The same CDR3 is also encoded by other DNA sequences in this sample. The gene calls are TRBV5-6 and TRBJ2-5; TRBD1 might be the D (6 bases). Germline V lookup: CDR1 SGHDT, CDR2 YYEEEE. Trimming took off 5 bases at V and 9 bases at J, with 17 bases between the two ends. The CDR3 is made up of 13 amino acids. CDR3 sequence (DNA): TGTGCCAGCAGTGGGACAACTGGGGTGGCCCAGTACTTC. It encodes CASSGTTGVAQYF.

The sample holds one count of this clone. This chain connects TRBV27 to TRBJ1-1, with D uncertain. Germline CDR1 and CDR2: MNHEY and SMNVEV (reference sequence). With 4 bases removed from V and 5 bases from J, the gap between germline ends came to 11 bases. The CDR3 totals 13 residues. CDR3 loop: CASSSHTGTEAFF. In DNA form, the CDR3 reads TGTGCCAGCAGTTCACATACGGGGACTGAAGCTTTCTTT.

The rearrangement uses TRBV11-2 and TRBJ2-7; 9 nucleotides agree with TRBD2. The CDR3 is 14 residues long. Germline values: CDR1 SGHAT, CDR2 FQNNGV. After removal of 8 bases from V and 3 bases from J, the junction contained 8 bases not matched to a gene. CDR3 region: CASSPAGGLYEQYF. The CDR3 DNA reads TGTGCCAGCTCACCCGCGGGAGGGCTCTACGAGCAGTACTTC.

This clone was observed a few times. CDR3 protein: CATRMGTENEKLFF. CDR3 bases: TGTGCCACCCGCATGGGGACTGAAAATGAAAAACTGTTTTTT. This rearrangement joins TRBV28 to TRBJ1-4; TRBD1 is a possible D gene (5 bases). This CDR3 comprises 14 residues. The V gene lost 10 bases and the J gene lost 5 bases, with 17 bases spanning the gap. Germline V CDR1 and CDR2: MDHEN, SYDVKM.

This chain connects TRBV2 to TRBJ2-7; D tentatively reads TRBD1 or TRBD2 (6 bases each). Trimming left V 6 bases short and J 6 bases short, with 24 bases between. This CDR3 has 16 residues. Per the germline V gene, CDR1 is SNHLY and CDR2 is FYNNEI. Written as DNA, the CDR3 is TGTGCCAGCAGGAACGTCGCAGGGGCCACCGGGGGCGAGCAGTACTTC. Its protein product is CASRNVAGATGGEQYF.

V is TRBV7-8 and J is TRBJ2-7; 9 bases map to TRBD1. CDR1 is SGHVS, CDR2 FQNEAQ, per germline. The CDR3 sequence is 14 residues long. The V gene end was trimmed by 5 bases and the J gene end by 6 bases; junction bases not matched to a gene: 8. CDR3 in DNA: TGTGCCAGCAGCACGCGGGACAGGGCTGCCGAGCAGTACTTC. This translates into CASSTRDRAAEQYF.

A few counts support this clone. The chain combines TRBV10-2 with TRBJ2-1; 7 positions match TRBD1. The germline gives CDR1 WSHSY, CDR2 SAAADI. The V and J ends lost 5 bases and 8 bases, in that order; junction bases with no gene match: 9. The CDR3 spans 14 residues. CDR3 nucleotide sequence: TGCGCCAGCAGTCGAGACAGGGTTCGGTATGAGCAGTTCTTC. It yields the protein CASSRDRVRYEQFF.

V gene TRBV28 combines with J gene TRBJ1-4; 10 bases align to TRBD1. Germline V gives CDR1 MDHEN, CDR2 SYDVKM. V lost 3 bases to trimming and J lost 5 bases; unmatched junction nucleotides: 6. CDR3 length equals 16 residues. CDR3 in amino acids: CASSFPRTGGNEKLFF. For the CDR3, the DNA is TGTGCCAGCAGTTTTCCGAGGACAGGGGGGAATGAAAAACTGTTTTTT.

V gene TRBV27 combines with J gene TRBJ1-5, with D possibly matching TRBD1 (6 bases). Germline values: CDR1 MNHEY, CDR2 SMNVEV (reference sequence). Trimming pared 2 bases from V and 4 bases from J, leaving 21 bases between. This CDR3 region has 18 residues. In DNA, the CDR3 is TGTGCCAGCAGTTTACGCAACCCCTCCTACAGGGCAAATCAGCCCCAGCATTTT. Translation: CASSLRNPSYRANQPQHF.

This clone was seen more than once but under ten times. The chain links TRBV5-1 to TRBJ2-5; tentatively, D is TRBD1 (5 bases). Matching the DNA end better, TRBJ2-7 makes the J call doubtful. The CDR3 runs to 14 residues. The germline CDR1 and CDR2 sequences are SGHRS and YFSETQ. CDR3 sequence reads: CASSFQGGSYEQYF. The CDR3 DNA is TGCGCCAGCAGCTTCCAGGGCGGCTCCTACGAGCAGTACTTC.

The table lists this clone with a count of one. The chain couples TRBV27 to TRBJ1-2; a weak D match, TRBD1 (5 bases). V gave up 1 base and J gave up 7 bases, with 16 bases separating them. In germline, CDR1 is MNHEY, CDR2 SMNVEV (reference sequence). The CDR3 totals 15 residues. The CDR3 region has the DNA TGTGCCAGCAGTTTATTGAGAGGGGCCAGCTCTGGCTACACCTTC. As protein: CASSLLRGASSGYTF.

With respect to this clone: A much larger clone lies one base from this, so it may be a read error. This chain joins TRBV28 and TRBJ2-1, with 9 bases identical to TRBD1. The CDR3 contains 12 residues. The germline V gene has CDR1 MDHEN and CDR2 SYDVKM. The CDR3 loop is CASNDRGNEQLF. Here the CDR3 DNA reads TGTGCCAGCAACGACAGGGGGAATGAGCAGCTCTTC. Looking up the rest from reference TRBV28 and TRBJ2-1 gives the full variable domain: DVKVTQSSRYLVKRTGEKVFLECVQDMDHENMFWYRQDPGLGLRLIYFSYDVKMKEKGDIPEGYSVSREKKERFSLILESASTNQTSMYLCASNDRGNEQLFGPGTRLTVL.

This clone was seen only once. The same CDR3 is also encoded by other DNA sequences in this sample. This chain joins TRBV7-2 and TRBJ1-5, with unresolved D. Trimming took 0 bases from V and 0 from J, leaving 6 bases between them. Per the germline V gene, CDR1 is SGHTA and CDR2 is FQGNSA. The CDR3 loop spans 15 amino acids. The CDR3 loop is CASSLAPYSNQPQHF. CDR3 bases: TGTGCCAGCAGCTTAGCTCCCTATAGCAATCAGCCCCAGCATTTT.

In regard to this clone: It differs at one base from a far larger clone, so likely a read error. The chain couples TRBV5-1 to TRBJ1-5; D is possibly TRBD1 (5 bases). The V gene's germline CDR1 is SGHRS and CDR2 YFSETQ. This CDR3 has 16 amino acids. For the CDR3, the DNA is TGCGCCGGCAGCTTGGAACCCGGGACCCCCAATCAGCCCCAGCATTTT. It translates to CAGSLEPGTPNQPQHF.

V and J are TRBV19 and TRBJ2-7; D is unclear. The CDR3 totals 13 residues. The ends were cut back, 3 bases at V and 3 bases at J, with 9 bases in the middle. CDR1 is LNHDA and CDR2 is SQIVND in the germline V gene (reference sequence). The CDR3 DNA sequence: TGTGCCAGTAGTATTAGGTTTCTCTACGAGCAGTACTTC. Its protein is CASSIRFLYEQYF.